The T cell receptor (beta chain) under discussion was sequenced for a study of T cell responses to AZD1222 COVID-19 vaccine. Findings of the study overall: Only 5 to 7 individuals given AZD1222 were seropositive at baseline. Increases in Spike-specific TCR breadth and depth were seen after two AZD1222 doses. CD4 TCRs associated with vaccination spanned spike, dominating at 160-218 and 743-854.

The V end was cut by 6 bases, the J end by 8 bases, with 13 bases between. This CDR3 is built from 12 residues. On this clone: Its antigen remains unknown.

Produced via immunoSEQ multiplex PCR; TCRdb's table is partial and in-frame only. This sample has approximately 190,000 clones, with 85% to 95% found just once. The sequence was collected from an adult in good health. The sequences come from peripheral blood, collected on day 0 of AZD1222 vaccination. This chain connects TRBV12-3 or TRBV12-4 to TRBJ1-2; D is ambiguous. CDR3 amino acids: CASSYDTAGYTF. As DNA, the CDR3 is TGTGCCAGCAGCTACGACACGGCGGGCTACACCTTC.